This entry concerns a single T cell receptor beta chain. The entry originates in a study of glioma-infiltrating T cells after dendritic cell vaccination. Repertoires were generated with immunoSEQ multiplex PCR, while TCRdb's copy carries only in-frame clones and drops some. Of 95,000 to 110,000 clones in the sample, roughly 81% were seen once. The V and J ends lost 3 bases and 2 bases respectively, with 7 bases between them. Germline assignment: CDR1 MNHEY and CDR2 SMNVEV (reference sequence). CDR3 size: 14 residues. The chain links TRBV27 to TRBJ2-2; D might be TRBD2 (6 bases). This specimen consisted of blood, obtained before dendritic cell vaccination. The source of this sequence is a human donor with glioblastoma. The CDR3: CASSFGGNTGELFF. In nucleotides, the CDR3 is TGTGCCAGCAGTTTCGGGGGAAACACCGGGGAGCTGTTTTTT.